This T cell receptor (beta chain) stems from a study of CD8 T cells in ankylosing spondylitis. This clonotype has ten or more counts. Quantitative 5'-RACE with molecular barcodes was used to make the TCR beta libraries. Via MiXCR, TCRdb re-called the 5' RACE reads, giving one row per CDR3 protein. The sample contains 100,000 to 150,000 distinct CDR3 sequences, roughly a tenth of which appear only once. V shed 2 bases and J 2 bases; nucleotides not matched to a gene: 14. The germline V gene has CDR1 LNHNV and CDR2 YYDKDF (reference sequence). The CDR3 is 19 residues long. The sequencing sample was made of blood, either unsorted or a sorted T cell fraction (not recorded which). The J gene is TRBJ1-1, the V gene TRBV15; TRBD1 matches 10 bases. This receptor was identified in a male donor with ankylosing spondylitis or in good health (not recorded which). CDR3 DNA: TGTGCCACCAGCAGACCGGGACAGGGGTCGGGCAGAAGAAACACTGAAGCTTTCTTT. Residues: CATSRPGQGSGRRNTEAFF.